Listed here is a single T cell receptor beta chain. Its antigen is currently not known. There are no base qualities to consult, and no much larger clone falls within one base. These data are taken from a study of shared clonotypes between healthy human individuals (dated by TCRdb to 2020 to 2022). With respect to the entire study: The cohort comprised a couple of women and three men aged 18 to 49 years. For each donor, CD4 naive and CD4 memory were each given three plates, CD8 naive was given two plates, and CD8 memory was given one plate. Between about 0.8 and 9 billion PBMCs per donor were obtained by leukapheresis. To increase sequencing depth and limit assay-specific biases, different laboratories used diverse techniques to prepare libraries and sequence TCR repertoires. To estimate repertoire size and how much clonotype sharing occurs between individuals, the study deeply sequenced the blood TCR repertoires of about five healthy adults. Study-level results and caveats: Incomplete sequencing was indicated by rarefaction of sorted-subset datasets, despite the large sequencing depth. Sharing across several donors was observed for about 5% of naive CD4, 3.5% of naive CD8, about 2.3% of memory CD4, and around 0.44% of memory CD8 clonotypes. Pairwise subsampling indicated that sequencing depth was expected to affect the degree of clonotype sharing among donors. Clonotypes shared by all four sorted-subset donors showed higher generation probabilities than non-shared clonotypes. Naive subsets generally had larger estimated clonotype richness than memory subsets. Sampling was limited to blood, and TCR repertoires in tissue likely differ from TCR repertoires in blood. Because the study included a small number of donors, the genetic and exposure-history diversity represented was limited.

Using the deep immunoSEQ assay, multiplex PCR amplified TCR CDR3 regions from genomic DNA. For each cell subset, the extracted genomic DNA was distributed evenly across all wells of several immunoSEQ 96-well plates, and each plate served as one replicate. Each replicate PCR for sorted subsets received roughly 0.2 ug genomic DNA, equal to around 32,000 T cell genomes. Purified libraries were measured with a Qubit 3.0 fluorometer, size-checked on a Bioanalyzer 2100, and measured again with the KAPA Library Quantification kit. Every immunoSEQ 96-well plate was sequenced on a separate single-read 150-cycle Illumina NextSeq 550 flow cell. The paper's processing steps were these. Because only junctional sequences without quality scores were contained in the immunoSEQ output, filtering matching that applied to full-length reads could not be performed. Sequences were annotated with PyIR, a Python wrapper for IgBLAST v1.9, and V/J genes and CDR3 were assigned using IMGT germline references. Reads were removed for weak V/J assignments (E-value above 1e-6), missing CDR3, stop codons, out-of-frame junctions, or ambiguous translated residues. V3J clonotypes were defined as sequences sharing the same inferred V gene, J gene, and CDR3 amino acid sequence. To compute the percentage overlap between repertoires, the number of shared unique clonotypes was divided by the size of the smaller repertoire. Richness of each repertoire was evaluated using RTK rarefaction, the Chao1 estimator, and Recon v2.1 estimates of unobserved clonotypes. OLGA was used to compute generation probabilities for all TCRbeta clonotypes that the gDNA method yielded from a handful of donors. Imported from immuneACCESS, the table was reduced by TCRdb to in-frame sequences with V and J called. These copies leave out some clones; in studies compared against another copy, an unresolved V gene accounts for under half, and the cause of the remainder is not known. V and J calls and clone size are those listed in that table; D and trimming were worked out from the DNA. This sample holds 800,000 or so clones; just over 95% were observed only once. The ten top clones hold less than 0.25% of the sample.

CD8 naive samples were obtained by positive selection for CCR7 among CD45RO-negative cells, yielding a CD45RA+CCR7+ population from which TemRA cells were excluded. The donors were healthy, HIV-negative adults with no recently reported acute infections or vaccinations. Every donor was a Caucasian adult residing in Nashville, Tennessee, USA. After blood collection by leukapheresis, PBMCs were isolated using Ficoll-Histopaque density gradient centrifugation and then cryopreserved in the vapor phase of liquid nitrogen. Analytical flow cytometry was used to check the purity and quantity of every magnetically sorted T cell population. Genomic DNA was isolated from every sorted fraction and measured by UV absorbance on a Nanodrop 2000c. This TCR was sampled from a man aged 25 to 40 in good health. Sequenced material: naive CD8+ T cells sorted from blood. In the paper's terms, the cell subset or site label means: CD45RA+CCR7+.

The CDR3 region reads CASSYLGVHQPQHF. The bases read TGTGCCAGCAGTTACTTGGGAGTACATCAGCCCCAGCATTTT. The chain couples TRBV6-5 to TRBJ1-5, with the D segment identity uncertain. V loses 1 base, J loses 5 bases, and the germline ends lie 9 bases apart. CDR1 is given as MNHEY and CDR2 as SVGAGI, both from the germline V gene. From the cysteine up to the phenylalanine, the CDR3 has a length of 14 residues. This entry keeps only the CDR3 DNA: 42 bases, framed from base 1.